The 11 T cell receptor beta chains reported below all come from one sample, sequenced in a study of metastatic and nonmetastatic thyroid tumors. Using MiXCR, TCRdb re-called clones from the PCR reads. The profile shows over 45,000 clones, around 20% of them singletons. No treatment of any kind had been given to any patient before thyroid surgery. The sample consisted of blood. These receptors were taken from a male donor with papillary thyroid cancer or a benign thyroid nodule (not recorded which). Some clones in this sample may be carry-over from other donors' samples.

The chain has TRBV11-1 and TRBJ2-1, with D possibly matching TRBD2 (5 bases). The CDR3 consists of 16 residues. The V gene's germline CDR1 is SGHAT and CDR2 FQDESV (reference sequence). V was clipped by 8 bases and J by 1 base, with 18 bases between them. This CDR3 reads CASFPSREISYNEQFF. Written as DNA, the CDR3 is TGTGCCAGCTTCCCCTCGAGGGAGATTTCCTACAATGAGCAGTTCTTC.

The sample holds a few counts of this clone. The chain has TRBV28 and TRBJ2-3; maybe TRBD1 (6 bases). Germline-derived CDR1 and CDR2 are MDHEN and SYDVKM. This CDR3 is built from 16 residues. V was cut by 6 bases and J by 1 base, with 17 bases left in between. The CDR3 DNA reads as TGTGCCAGCAGCCGACCAGGGGTCCGAGGCACAGATACGCAGTATTTT. This encodes CASSRPGVRGTDTQYF.

This clone occurred a few times. The V and J genes are TRBV6-1 and TRBJ1-2, with no clear D. V was pared by 8 bases and J by 5 bases, with 9 bases between. The CDR3 contains 11 residues. Per germline, CDR1 MNHNS and CDR2 SASEGT. Here the CDR3 reads CASLRYYGYTF. In DNA, the CDR3 is TGTGCCAGCCTCAGGTATTATGGCTACACCTTC.

This clone is medium-sized by share. The rearrangement links TRBV6-1 to TRBJ1-2, with 7 positions matching TRBD1. The trim removed 5 bases at V and 5 bases at J, leaving 11 bases unmatched. The CDR3 is made up of 15 amino acids. Germline CDR1 reads MNHNS; CDR2 reads SASEGT. CDR3 residues: CASSLSTGTVYGYTF. For the CDR3, the DNA is TGTGCCAGCAGTCTAAGTACCGGGACAGTTTATGGCTACACCTTC.

Comment on this clone: The junction shows a germline mismatch at one end, possibly a read error. The chain joins TRBV3-1 to TRBJ1-2; D ambiguous. The CDR3 has 11 residues. From germline, CDR1 is LGHDT and CDR2 YNNKEL (reference sequence). Here the CDR3 reads CASNQQLGYTF. Here the CDR3 DNA reads TGTGCCAGCAACCAACAACTAGGCTACACCTTC.

The CDR3 region is CAWSRNSPLHF. CDR3 coding DNA: TGTGCCTGGAGCCGGAATTCACCCCTCCACTTT. The chain carries TRBV30 and TRBJ1-6; D remains unclear. The CDR3 loop spans 11 amino acids. V lost 3 bases to trimming and J lost 7 bases, with 4 bases between them. Germline lookup yields CDR1 GTSNPN and CDR2 SVGIG (reference sequence).

This clone was observed at least ten times. V usage is TRBV6-1 and J usage is TRBJ2-1; TRBD1 might be the D (5 bases). The V end lost 7 bases, the J end lost 8 bases, and 15 bases lay between the germline ends. CDR1 is MNHNS and CDR2 is SASEGT in the germline V gene. The CDR3 is 13 amino acids. CDR3 loop: CASKPPLGDEQFF. The CDR3 nucleotides are TGTGCCAGCAAACCCCCCTTAGGGGATGAGCAGTTCTTC.

Worth noting for this clone: A junction end diverges from the germline sequence, so it may reflect a read error. The CDR3 spells CASRLEQGFSNQPQHF. The CDR3 nucleotides are TGTGCCAGCAGGTTAGAACAGGGGTTTAGCAATCAGCCCCAGCATTTT. The gene calls are TRBV12-3 or TRBV12-4 and TRBJ1-5, with 7 bases aligning to TRBD1. This CDR3 region has 16 residues.

This clone was recorded at least ten times. Distinct nucleotide sequences in the sample also encode this CDR3. This chain uses TRBV14 with TRBJ2-5, with D possibly being TRBD1 (6 bases). This CDR3 spans 14 amino acids. V shed 4 bases and J shed 1 base, with 10 bases lying between them. Germline CDR1 and CDR2: SGHDN and FVKESK. The DNA of the CDR3 is TGTGCCAGCAGCCCTAGACAGGCCCAAGAGACCCAGTACTTC. Translated: CASSPRQAQETQYF.

This clone was seen many times. The chain carries TRBV7-9 and TRBJ1-6; D may be TRBD1 (6 bases). With 2 bases removed from V and 14 bases from J, the gap between germline ends came to 13 bases. Germline V lookup: CDR1 SEHNR, CDR2 FQNEAQ (reference sequence). The CDR3 spans 13 residues. CDR3 sequence reads: CASSLKGGGALHF. The CDR3 bases are TGTGCCAGCAGCTTAAAGGGGGGCGGTGCCCTCCACTTT.

This clone was observed many times. The chain joins TRBV7-8 to TRBJ2-1, with 8 bases that match TRBD2. CDR3 length equals 16 residues. Unmatched junction bases numbered 4, after V lost 0 bases and J lost 3 bases. Germline V gene sequence: CDR1 SGHVS, CDR2 FQNEAQ. This CDR3 is CASSLAMSGSYNEQFF. CDR3 nucleotide sequence: TGTGCCAGCAGCTTAGCGATGAGCGGGAGCTACAATGAGCAGTTCTTC.